This T cell receptor (beta chain) originates from a study of cytomegalovirus exposure and HLA in healthy donors. CDR1 is SGDLS, CDR2 YYNGEE, per germline. The CDR3 is 17 amino acids. The PCR ran on 60 Vbeta and 13 Jbeta primers. TCRdb keeps only in-frame clones here, not all; method: immunoSEQ multiplex PCR. The table records around 180,000 clones, 75% to 85% of them present only once. The chain combines TRBV9 with TRBJ2-5; D is ambiguous. The J call may not be correct, given that the DNA end is closer to TRBJ2-7. The source material was PBMCs. The receptor was derived from a woman between 45 and 60 years old in good health and CMV-seronegative. CDR3: CASSVTPLSTPNYEQYF. CDR3 nucleotide sequence: TGTGCCAGCAGCGTTACTCCGCTTAGCACCCCCAACTACGAGCAGTACTTC.